The clone carrying this T cell receptor beta chain was counted a few times. Its antigen remains unknown. This sample was included in a study of blood T cells in healthy people across ages. Study background: The template switching approach captured approximately one barcoded beta molecule for every two T cells. Study results and limitations: Possibly confounding the expanded clonotype changes was the fact that donor CMV status was unknown.

Healthy Caucasians from Russia aged roughly 6 to 95 served as donors. V lost 4 bases, J lost 4 bases, and 6 bases stayed unmatched. The CDR3 is 14 amino acids. Looked up from germline, CDR1 is DFQATT and CDR2 is SNEGSKA (reference sequence). The use of a sample-barcoded 5' primer and a J-beta primer mix characterized a second PCR of roughly 6 to 11 cycles. Sequencing of every sample gave 2.5 million or more CDR3-containing paired-end reads. TCRdb reprocessed the 5' RACE reads via MiXCR and lists one record per CDR3 protein. The sample contains 1.5 million or so distinct CDR3 sequences, approximately 39% of which appear only once.

The sequence derives from a woman aged 18-29 years in good health. The rearrangement links TRBV20-1 to TRBJ2-1; 8 bases are shared with TRBD2. Sequenced sample: blood. CDR3 residues: CSANLLAEYNEQFF. The DNA of the CDR3 is TGCAGTGCTAATTTACTAGCGGAGTACAATGAGCAGTTCTTC.